Listed below are T cell receptor beta chains from one sample, sequenced in a study of T cell responses to AZD1222 COVID-19 vaccine. TCRdb's table, derived via immunoSEQ multiplex PCR, lists solely in-frame clones and lacks some. The sample includes about 100,000 clones, roughly 87% of them seen just once. The sample consisted of peripheral blood, taken on day 0 of MenACWY control vaccination. These receptors all come from an adult in good health. Both conserved end residues are part of each CDR3. A D gene is named only where the DNA matches it firmly. For some rows the clone size is stated as once, few or many, or as a class when expanded; others skip it.

V	J	size	D	CDR3	DNA
TRBV7-3	TRBJ2-7	.	.	CASSLMGERVSYEQYF	TGTGCCAGCAGCTTAATGGGTGAGAGGGTTAGTTACGAGCAGTACTTC
TRBV7-2	TRBJ2-7	.	TRBD2	CASSFAGTSWNEQYF	TGTGCCAGCAGCTTCGCCGGGACTAGCTGGAACGAGCAGTACTTC
TRBV21-1	TRBJ1-2	few	.	CASSKGGQSIRDYGYTF	TGTGCCAGCAGCAAAGGGGGACAGTCCATTCGGGACTATGGCTACACCTTC
TRBV19	TRBJ1-5	.	.	CASSWWGQDQPQHF	TGTGCCAGTAGTTGGTGGGGGCAGGACCAGCCCCAGCATTTT
TRBV7-9	TRBJ2-5	.	.	CASSFKGGMETQYF	TGTGCCAGCAGCTTTAAGGGGGGGATGGAGACCCAGTACTTC
TRBV6-1	TRBJ1-5	.	TRBD1	CASSAQGQGKSGNQPQHF	TGTGCCAGCAGTGCCCAGGGACAGGGAAAATCTGGCAATCAGCCCCAGCATTTT
TRBV28	TRBJ2-2	.	.	CASSRFPTGELFF	TGTGCCAGCAGCAGGTTCCCCACCGGGGAGCTGTTTTTT
TRBV5-1	TRBJ2-3	.	TRBD2	CASSLGEGLGTDTQYF	TGCGCCAGCAGCTTGGGGGAGGGTTTGGGCACAGATACGCAGTATTTT
TRBV9	TRBJ2-1	.	TRBD1	CASSLQGAPTLDEQFF	TGTGCCAGCAGCTTACAGGGGGCCCCTACCTTAGATGAGCAGTTCTTC
TRBV4-3	TRBJ1-3	once	.	CASSQDRWGGVGNTIYF	TGCGCCAGCAGCCAAGACAGATGGGGAGGGGTCGGGAACACCATATATTTT
TRBV7-9	TRBJ1-1	.	.	CASSPLRGYTEAFF	TGTGCCAGCAGCCCCTTGCGGGGGTACACTGAAGCTTTCTTT
TRBV5-6	TRBJ1-2	.	.	CASSLPPENYGYTF	TGTGCCAGCAGCTTACCACCAGAGAACTATGGCTACACCTTC
TRBV4-1	TRBJ1-2	.	.	CASSRTGNDVEGYTF	TGCGCCAGCAGCCGCACCGGGAATGACGTGGAAGGCTACACCTTC
TRBV5-1	TRBJ1-1	.	.	CASSSSAVNTEAFF	TGCGCCAGCAGCTCCTCGGCGGTGAACACTGAAGCTTTCTTT
TRBV2	TRBJ1-3	.	.	CASSGVIHSGNTIYF	TGTGCCAGCAGTGGGGTCATCCACTCTGGAAACACCATATATTTT
TRBV28	TRBJ1-2	.	TRBD1	CATRQGHGYTF	TGTGCCACCCGACAGGGCCATGGCTACACCTTC
TRBV6-5	TRBJ2-5	.	TRBD2	CASSPRGRQETQYF	TGTGCCAGCAGCCCGCGGGGGAGACAAGAGACCCAGTACTTC
TRBV13	TRBJ2-7	.	.	CASSPTTLGEQYF	TGTGCCAGCAGCCCTACTACCTTAGGCGAGCAGTACTTC
TRBV10-3	TRBJ2-7	.	TRBD1	CAISEGQGLYEQYF	TGTGCCATCAGTGAGGGACAGGGGTTGTACGAGCAGTACTTC
TRBV28	TRBJ2-2	.	TRBD2	CASTTGGLATGELFF	TGTGCCAGCACCACGGGGGGGTTGGCCACCGGGGAGCTGTTTTTT
TRBV16	TRBJ1-6	.	.	CASSQSGAGMSPLHF	TGTGCCAGCAGCCAATCGGGAGCGGGAATGTCACCCCTCCACTTT
TRBV23-1	TRBJ1-1	.	TRBD1	CASSQRGTGDTEAFF	TGCGCCAGCAGTCAAAGGGGGACAGGGGACACTGAAGCTTTCTTT
TRBV6-2/TRBV6-3	TRBJ1-3	once	.	CASSAGNTIYF	TGTGCCAGCAGTGCCGGAAACACCATATATTTT
TRBV18	TRBJ2-2	.	.	CASSPYLGELFF	TGTGCCAGCTCACCATACCTCGGGGAGCTGTTTTTT
TRBV5-1	TRBJ2-1	.	TRBD2	CASSLVGGDNEQFF	TGCGCCAGCAGCTTGGTCGGGGGGGACAATGAGCAGTTCTTC
TRBV2	TRBJ1-2	.	.	CASSEDGLTVYGYTF	TGTGCCAGCAGCGAAGACGGACTGACGGTCTATGGCTACACCTTC
TRBV27	TRBJ1-1	medium-sized	.	CASSFKETTEAFF	TGTGCCAGCAGTTTTAAGGAGACCACTGAAGCTTTCTTT
TRBV5-1	TRBJ1-4	.	.	CASSLQRGSGKLFF	TGCGCCAGCAGCTTGCAGAGAGGGTCCGGAAAACTGTTTTTT
TRBV6-1	TRBJ2-7	.	.	CASSEGRWYEQYF	TGTGCCAGCAGTGAAGGAAGGTGGTACGAGCAGTACTTC
TRBV9	TRBJ2-1	.	TRBD2	CASSPSPSGGAYEQFF	TGTGCCAGCAGCCCCAGCCCTAGCGGGGGGGCATATGAGCAGTTCTTC
TRBV6-1	TRBJ1-5	.	.	CASSELSAGSQHF	TGTGCCAGCAGTGAATTGTCCGCCGGGTCCCAGCATTTT
TRBV3-1/TRBV3-2	TRBJ1-1	.	.	CASSPRWNTEAFF	TGTGCCAGCAGCCCCCGGTGGAACACTGAAGCTTTCTTT
TRBV7-2	TRBJ2-6	.	.	CASSPLGAGANVLTF	TGTGCCAGCAGCCCCTTGGGGGCTGGGGCCAACGTCCTGACTTTC
TRBV7-9	TRBJ2-1	once	TRBD2	CASSLSLAGALNEQFF	TGTGCCAGCAGCTTAAGTTTAGCGGGAGCCCTCAATGAGCAGTTCTTC
TRBV3-1/TRBV3-2	TRBJ1-2	.	.	CASSQELNYGYTF	TGTGCCAGCAGCCAAGAACTGAACTATGGCTACACCTTC
TRBV7-3	TRBJ2-2	.	TRBD2	CASSLGLAGGAGELFF	TGTGCCAGCAGCTTGGGACTAGCGGGGGGCGCCGGGGAGCTGTTTTTT
TRBV4-3	TRBJ2-3	.	TRBD2	CASSQDWGLAATDTQYF	TGCGCCAGCAGCCAAGATTGGGGACTAGCTGCCACAGATACGCAGTATTTT
TRBV27	TRBJ1-6	.	.	CAISPGWNSPLHF	TGTGCCATCTCTCCGGGTTGGAATTCACCCCTCCACTTT
TRBV10-1	TRBJ1-4	once	.	CASSDGVMEKLFF	TGCGCCAGCAGTGACGGGGTAATGGAAAAACTGTTTTTT
TRBV27	TRBJ2-7	.	TRBD1	CASSFVDRAYEQYF	TGTGCCAGCAGCTTTGTGGACAGGGCCTACGAGCAGTACTTC
TRBV29-1	TRBJ2-7	few	TRBD1	CSVEAMTGGGEQYF	TGCAGCGTTGAAGCCATGACAGGGGGTGGCGAGCAGTACTTC
TRBV5-1	TRBJ2-3	.	TRBD1	CASSLEGAIGTDTQYF	TGCGCCAGCAGCTTGGAGGGGGCTATCGGCACAGATACGCAGTATTTT
TRBV9	TRBJ1-6	.	.	CASSQQGANSPLHF	TGTGCCAGCAGCCAACAGGGAGCGAATTCACCCCTCCACTTT
TRBV19	TRBJ1-2	.	.	CASSIGPASGYTF	TGTGCCAGTAGTATAGGGCCAGCTTCTGGCTACACCTTC
TRBV30	TRBJ2-7	.	.	CAWGLGRSVQYF	TGTGCCTGGGGCCTGGGCAGGAGCGTGCAGTACTTC
TRBV19	TRBJ1-3	few	.	CASSMGAASGNTIYF	TGTGCCAGTAGTATGGGCGCCGCTTCTGGAAACACCATATATTTT
TRBV30	TRBJ1-2	.	TRBD1	CAWKGGTGVYYGYTF	TGTGCCTGGAAAGGAGGGACAGGGGTATACTATGGCTACACCTTC
TRBV5-6	TRBJ1-2	.	TRBD1	CASTNRDRYHGYTF	TGTGCCAGCACCAACCGGGACAGGTACCATGGCTACACCTTC
TRBV7-2	TRBJ1-1	.	TRBD1	CASSSTGRTEAFF	TGTGCCAGCAGCTCGACAGGGCGGACTGAAGCTTTCTTT
TRBV29-1	TRBJ1-4	.	.	CSVIEGETNEKLFF	TGCAGCGTTATTGAGGGGGAGACTAATGAAAAACTGTTTTTT
TRBV30	TRBJ1-5	.	.	CAWTTGNSNQPQHF	TGTGCCTGGACCACTGGGAATAGCAATCAGCCCCAGCATTTT
TRBV7-7	TRBJ2-5	.	TRBD1	CASSYLAGRGMAETQYF	TGTGCTAGCAGCTACCTTGCGGGCAGGGGGATGGCGGAGACCCAGTACTTC
TRBV28	TRBJ2-7	.	.	CASSDRMSYEQYF	TGTGCCAGCAGCGACAGGATGAGCTACGAGCAGTACTTC
TRBV5-1	TRBJ1-1	.	.	CASSPGPEGTEAFF	TGCGCCAGCAGCCCGGGCCCAGAGGGCACTGAAGCTTTCTTT